One and the same sample provided the 26 T cell receptor beta chains below, sequenced in a study of technical replicates of blood from a few donors. Generated by immunoSEQ multiplex PCR, the TCRdb table keeps only in-frame clones and is missing some. The repertoire holds about 49,000 clones, with around nine tenths as singletons. Sequencing was performed on PBMCs. The origin of the receptors is a human donor in good health. Some clones in this sample may be carry-over from other donors' samples.

The gene calls are TRBV4-3 and TRBJ2-7; 7 bases line up with TRBD1. Germline CDR1 and CDR2: LGHNA and YSLEER. This CDR3 contains 13 residues. Losses at the gene ends were 4 bases for V and 6 bases for J; bases not matched to a gene: 6. CDR3 sequence (DNA): TGCGCCAGCAGCCCTGACAGGGTAGGCGAGCAGTACTTC. Translated, it gives CASSPDRVGEQYF.

The rearrangement joins TRBV11-2 to TRBJ1-2, with unresolved D. The CDR3 has 13 amino acids. The ends were cut back, 5 bases at V and 1 base at J, with 8 bases in the middle. Germline V gene data show CDR1 as SGHAT and CDR2 as FQNNGV. The CDR3 here is CASSAIGNYGYTF. The CDR3 nucleotides read TGTGCCAGCAGCGCGATTGGTAACTATGGCTACACCTTC.

The chain joins TRBV27 to TRBJ1-2; tentative D call: TRBD1 (5 bases). The CDR3 contains 10 residues. The V gene's germline CDR1 is MNHEY and CDR2 SMNVEV (reference sequence). Trimming removed 7 bases at V and 5 bases at J, with 5 bases between. This chain's CDR3 is CASTGYGYTF. CDR3 nucleotide sequence: TGTGCCAGCACAGGGTATGGCTACACCTTC.

The chain joins TRBV11-2 to TRBJ2-7; 7 bases are a match to TRBD1. After removal of 7 bases from V and 2 bases from J, the junction contained 8 bases not matched to a gene. From germline, CDR1 is SGHAT and CDR2 FQNNGV. There are 14 residues in the CDR3. The CDR3 loop is CASNDRTGAYEQYF. In nucleotides, the CDR3 is TGTGCCAGCAACGACCGGACAGGAGCCTACGAGCAGTACTTC.

The V gene is TRBV6-4, the J gene TRBJ1-2; 11 bases align to TRBD1. The CDR3 loop spans 14 amino acids. The junction had 7 bases not matched to a gene; V was cut back by 5 bases and J by 8 bases. The V gene's germline CDR1 is MRHNA and CDR2 SNTAGT. CDR3 coding DNA: TGTGCCAGCAGTTCCGGACAGGGGGCTCGGGGCTACACCTTC. The encoded protein is CASSSGQGARGYTF.

The rearrangement links TRBV18 to TRBJ2-3, with D tentatively TRBD1 (5 bases). The length of the CDR3 is 13 residues. The V and J ends lost 3 bases and 5 bases respectively, with 9 bases between them. The V gene's germline CDR1 is KGHSH and CDR2 LQKENI. The CDR3 loop is CASSPQGLDTQYF. The CDR3 DNA reads as TGTGCCAGCTCACCGCAGGGTTTAGATACGCAGTATTTT.

This chain joins TRBV4-3 and TRBJ2-4; unclear D gene. This CDR3 region has 13 residues. Germline CDR1 and CDR2: LGHNA and YSLEER. The V end lost 1 base, the J end lost 9 bases, and 10 bases lay between the germline ends. Here the CDR3 DNA reads TGCGCCAGCAGCCAAGGCGAGAGATCCATTCAGTACTTC. Translating it yields CASSQGERSIQYF.

This clone appeared once. The rearrangement uses TRBV2 and TRBJ2-4, with 10 bases identical to TRBD1. After removal of 1 base from V and 7 bases from J, the junction contained 10 bases not matched to a gene. Germline CDR1 is SNHLY and CDR2 is FYNNEI. The CDR3 loop spans 17 amino acids. CDR3 in amino acids: CASSEVSPGQGSNIQYF. In DNA, the CDR3 is TGTGCCAGCAGTGAAGTCTCCCCGGGACAGGGGAGCAACATTCAGTACTTC.

This clone showed up many times. This CDR3 reads CASSFSGGYSPLHF. The CDR3 coding sequence is TGCGCCAGCAGCTTTTCGGGTGGGTACTCACCCCTCCACTTT. The chain links TRBV5-1 to TRBJ1-6; D remains unclear. There are 14 residues in the CDR3. Per the germline V gene, CDR1 is SGHRS and CDR2 is YFSETQ. With 2 bases removed from V and 10 bases from J, the gap between germline ends came to 13 bases.

The chain couples TRBV13 to TRBJ1-3, with 9 bases identical to TRBD1. CDR1 and CDR2 from the germline V gene are PRHDT and FYEKMQ (reference sequence). The CDR3 sequence is 18 residues long. V lost 4 bases to trimming and J lost 0 bases; unmatched junction nucleotides: 10. The CDR3 reads CASSSATGTGNSGNTIYF. CDR3 coding DNA: TGTGCCAGCAGCTCAGCCACGGGGACAGGGAACTCTGGAAACACCATATATTTT.

This clone came up once. The chain recombines TRBV7-9 with TRBJ2-7; possibly TRBD1 for D (5 bases). The germline V gene has CDR1 SEHNR and CDR2 FQNEAQ (reference sequence). This CDR3 has 14 residues. Between the trimmed V and J ends, which lost 0 bases and 2 bases, there was a span of 8 bases. CDR3 bases: TGTGCCAGCAGCTTAGCGGGCAGGGCCTACGAGCAGTACTTC. Translated: CASSLAGRAYEQYF.

This chain links TRBV10-3 with TRBJ2-7; D call uncertain. V was trimmed by 10 bases and J by 6 bases, leaving 16 bases between them. The CDR3 extends over 12 amino acids. The germline V gene has CDR1 ENHRY and CDR2 SYGVKD. The chain's CDR3 is CATAWAQAEQYF. In DNA, the CDR3 is TGTGCCACGGCTTGGGCCCAGGCCGAGCAGTACTTC.

CDR3 bases: TGTGCCAGCAGCTTAGTTCGGGGATCCGAGCAGTACTTC. It codes for CASSLVRGSEQYF. The rearrangement uses TRBV7-2 and TRBJ2-7, with D possibly TRBD2 on 5 matching bases. The V end lost 1 base, the J end lost 6 bases, and 10 bases lay between the germline ends. Per germline, CDR1 SGHTA and CDR2 FQGNSA. The CDR3 runs to 13 residues.

V and J are TRBV6-5 and TRBJ1-1; 10 bases align to TRBD1. CDR1 and CDR2 (germline): MNHEY, SVGAGI. Losses at the gene ends were 5 bases for V and 11 bases for J; bases not matched to a gene: 11. The CDR3 length is 14 residues. The CDR3 nucleotides read TGTGCCAGCAGTAGGGACAGGGGATTGGTGGCGGCTTTCTTT. It encodes CASSRDRGLVAAFF.

The gene calls are TRBV5-1 and TRBJ2-4; D is perhaps TRBD2 (5 bases). The ends were cut back, 7 bases at V and 7 bases at J, with 15 bases in the middle. This CDR3 spans 13 amino acids. Germline CDR1 and CDR2: SGHRS and YFSETQ. CDR3 sequence (DNA): TGCGCCAGCGGCCTTTCACCGGGGAACATTCAGTACTTC. This encodes CASGLSPGNIQYF. Using reference TRBV5-1 and TRBJ2-4 for the parts outside the CDR3, the full variable domain is KAGVTQTPRYLIKTRGQQVTLSCSPISGHRSVSWYQQTPGQGLQFLFEYFSETQRNKGNFPGRFSGRQFSNSRSEMNVSTLELGDSALYLCASGLSPGNIQYFGAGTRLSVL.

This sequence joins TRBV19 and TRBJ1-2; no clear D gene. The CDR3 extends over 11 amino acids. In germline, CDR1 is LNHDA, CDR2 SQIVND (reference sequence). Trimming took 7 bases from V and 7 from J, leaving 10 bases between them. CDR3 loop: CASTTFSGYTF. The CDR3 DNA reads TGTGCCAGTACTACCTTCTCTGGCTACACCTTC.

V usage is TRBV4-3 and J usage is TRBJ2-7, with 8 bases fitting TRBD1. This CDR3 has 16 amino acids. Trimming at V came to 1 base and at J to 0 bases, leaving 5 bases not matched to a gene. Germline values: CDR1 LGHNA, CDR2 YSLEER. CDR3 nucleotides: TGCGCCAGCAGCCAAGTGTTAACAGGGGGCTCCTACGAGCAGTACTTC. As protein: CASSQVLTGGSYEQYF.

The chain uses TRBV27 and TRBJ2-5, with a possible D match to TRBD1 (6 bases). Trimming took off 6 bases at V and 1 base at J, with 18 bases between the two ends. The CDR3 sequence is 16 residues long. Germline V gene data show CDR1 as MNHEY and CDR2 as SMNVEV (reference sequence). CDR3 sequence: CASRERTRGPQETQYF. In DNA form, the CDR3 reads TGTGCCAGCAGGGAGCGGACCAGGGGCCCCCAAGAGACCCAGTACTTC.

The chain joins TRBV6-4 to TRBJ1-6, with TRBD1 matching 7 bases. V was pared by 8 bases and J by 0 bases, with 10 bases of the junction left unmatched. Germline V CDR1 and CDR2: MRHNA, SNTAGT. The CDR3 length is 17 residues. CDR3 nucleotide sequence: TGTGCCAGCTGCCTAGACAGGGAGAGCTCCTATAATTCACCCCTCCACTTT. Translated: CASCLDRESSYNSPLHF.

The J gene is TRBJ1-6, the V gene TRBV19; D remains unclear. With 5 bases removed from V and 8 bases from J, the gap between germline ends came to 13 bases. The CDR3 runs 14 residues. The germline CDR1 and CDR2 sequences are LNHDA and SQIVND (reference sequence). The CDR3 nucleotides are TGTGCCAGTAGTCCATCCACCACTCATTCACCCCTCCACTTT. Protein product: CASSPSTTHSPLHF.

The chain joins TRBV5-3 to TRBJ1-5, with D possibly matching TRBD1 (6 bases). TRBV5-3 is an ORF; its function is uncertain. Trimming left V 1 base short and J 3 bases short, with 11 bases between. The CDR3 loop spans 15 amino acids. CDR3 residues: CARSLTGPFNQPQHF. The CDR3 region has the DNA TGTGCCAGAAGCTTGACAGGGCCTTTCAATCAGCCCCAGCATTTT.

This chain joins TRBV14 and TRBJ2-1, with 9 bases lining up with TRBD2. This CDR3 is 16 amino acids long. After removal of 5 bases from V and 4 bases from J, the junction contained 9 bases not matched to a gene. Germline CDR1 and CDR2: SGHDN and FVKESK. CDR3 coding DNA: TGTGCCAGCAGCAAGAATCCGGGACTAGCTTACAATGAGCAGTTCTTC. It codes for CASSKNPGLAYNEQFF.

This clone was seen once. V and J are TRBV6-1 and TRBJ2-7; TRBD1 might be the D (6 bases). Germline V lookup: CDR1 MNHNS, CDR2 SASEGT. The V end was cut by 2 bases, the J end by 3 bases, with 14 bases between. The CDR3 length is 15 residues. This CDR3 is CASSEQGRWDYEQYF. In nucleotides, the CDR3 is TGTGCCAGCAGTGAACAGGGGCGTTGGGACTACGAGCAGTACTTC.

This chain connects TRBV7-9 to TRBJ1-1, with 7 bases aligning to TRBD1. Per germline, CDR1 SEHNR and CDR2 FQNEAQ (reference sequence). The CDR3 is made up of 14 amino acids. V lost 5 bases, J lost 0 bases, and 3 bases stayed unmatched. CDR3 sequence: CASSTGQVNTEAFF. Written as DNA, the CDR3 is TGTGCCAGCAGCACCGGACAGGTGAACACTGAAGCTTTCTTT.

The chain joins TRBV7-7 to TRBJ2-2; 7 bases agree with TRBD1. CDR3 length: 14 residues. Per germline, CDR1 SSHAT and CDR2 FNYEAQ (reference sequence). Trimming cost V 3 bases and J 6 bases; bases outside gene matches: 4. This chain's CDR3 is CASSFGTVAGELFF. The CDR3 coding sequence is TGTGCCAGCAGCTTTGGGACAGTTGCCGGGGAGCTGTTTTTT.

This clone was counted a single time. V usage is TRBV18 and J usage is TRBJ2-7; 7 nucleotides align to TRBD1. V dropped 6 bases and J dropped 1; count of bases not matched to a gene: 6. Germline CDR1 and CDR2: KGHSH and LQKENI. This CDR3 comprises 14 residues. CDR3 residues: CASSAMGQSYEQYF. The CDR3 region has the DNA TGTGCCAGCTCGGCGATGGGACAGTCCTACGAGCAGTACTTC.